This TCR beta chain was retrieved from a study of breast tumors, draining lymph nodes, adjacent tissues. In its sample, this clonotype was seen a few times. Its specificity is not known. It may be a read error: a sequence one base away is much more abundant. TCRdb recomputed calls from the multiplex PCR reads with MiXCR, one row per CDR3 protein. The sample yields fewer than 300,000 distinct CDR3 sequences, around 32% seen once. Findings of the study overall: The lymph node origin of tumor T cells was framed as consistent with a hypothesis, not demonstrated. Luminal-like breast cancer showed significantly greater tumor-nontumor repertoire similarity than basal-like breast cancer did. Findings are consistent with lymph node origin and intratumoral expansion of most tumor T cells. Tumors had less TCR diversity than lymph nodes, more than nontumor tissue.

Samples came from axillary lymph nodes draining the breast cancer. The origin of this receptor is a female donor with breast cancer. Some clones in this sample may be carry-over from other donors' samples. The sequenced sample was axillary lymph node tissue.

The CDR3 DNA follows: TGTGCCAGCAGCTTAGTCCCTAGCGGGAGGGCGAGGGATCAGCAGTTCTTC. Amino acid sequence: CASSLVPSGRARDQQFF. The V and J genes are TRBV7-2 and TRBJ2-1, with 12 bases that match TRBD2. The CDR3 runs to 17 residues. The ends lost 1 base at V and 11 bases at J; junction bases unmatched: 12. Germline V lookup: CDR1 SGHTA, CDR2 FQGNSA.